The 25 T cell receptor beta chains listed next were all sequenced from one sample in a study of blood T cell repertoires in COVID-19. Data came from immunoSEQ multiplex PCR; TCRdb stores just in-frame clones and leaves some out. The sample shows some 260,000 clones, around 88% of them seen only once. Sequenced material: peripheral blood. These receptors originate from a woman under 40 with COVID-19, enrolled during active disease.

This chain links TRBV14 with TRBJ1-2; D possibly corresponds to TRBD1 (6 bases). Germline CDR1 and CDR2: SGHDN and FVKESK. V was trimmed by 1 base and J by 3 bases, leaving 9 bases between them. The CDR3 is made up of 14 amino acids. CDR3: CASSQVQGDYGYTF. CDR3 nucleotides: TGTGCCAGCAGCCAAGTACAGGGAGACTATGGCTACACCTTC.

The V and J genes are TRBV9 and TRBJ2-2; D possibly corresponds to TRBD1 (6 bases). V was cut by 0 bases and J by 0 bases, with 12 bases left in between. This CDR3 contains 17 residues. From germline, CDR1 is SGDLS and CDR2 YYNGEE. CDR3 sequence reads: CASSVVDGTPNTGELFF. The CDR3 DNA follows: TGTGCCAGCAGCGTAGTTGACGGGACACCGAACACCGGGGAGCTGTTTTTT. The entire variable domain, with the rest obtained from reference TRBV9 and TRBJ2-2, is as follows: DSGVTQTPKHLITATGQRVTLRCSPRSGDLSVYWYQQSLDQGLQFLIQYYNGEERAKGNILERFSAQQFPDLHSELNLSSLELGDSALYFCASSVVDGTPNTGELFFGEGSRLTVL.

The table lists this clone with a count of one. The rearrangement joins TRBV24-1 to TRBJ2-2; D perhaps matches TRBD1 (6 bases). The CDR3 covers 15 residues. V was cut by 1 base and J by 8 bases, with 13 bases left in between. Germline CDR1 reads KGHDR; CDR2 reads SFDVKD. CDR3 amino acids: CATSDLDRQEGELFF. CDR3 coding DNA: TGTGCCACCAGTGATTTAGACAGGCAGGAGGGGGAGCTGTTTTTT.

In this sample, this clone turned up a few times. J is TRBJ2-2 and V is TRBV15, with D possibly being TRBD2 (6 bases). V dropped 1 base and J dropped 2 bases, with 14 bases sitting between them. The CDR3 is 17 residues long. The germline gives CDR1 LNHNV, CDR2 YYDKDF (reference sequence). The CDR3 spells CATSRAGLAPNTGELFF. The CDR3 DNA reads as TGTGCCACCAGCAGAGCTGGGCTAGCGCCAAACACCGGGGAGCTGTTTTTT.

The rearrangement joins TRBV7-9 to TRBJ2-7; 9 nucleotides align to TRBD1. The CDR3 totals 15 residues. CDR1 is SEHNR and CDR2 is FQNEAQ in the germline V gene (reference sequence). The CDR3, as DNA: TGTGCCAACAGCTTGGGACAGGGTGCTAGGGGCGAGCAGTACGTC. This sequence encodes CANSLGQGARGEQYV.

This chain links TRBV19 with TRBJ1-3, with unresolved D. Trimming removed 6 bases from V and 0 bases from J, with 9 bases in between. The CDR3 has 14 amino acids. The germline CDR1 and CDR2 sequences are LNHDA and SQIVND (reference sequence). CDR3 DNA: TGTGCCAGTAGACAATCCGACTCTGGAAACACCATATATTTT. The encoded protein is CASRQSDSGNTIYF.

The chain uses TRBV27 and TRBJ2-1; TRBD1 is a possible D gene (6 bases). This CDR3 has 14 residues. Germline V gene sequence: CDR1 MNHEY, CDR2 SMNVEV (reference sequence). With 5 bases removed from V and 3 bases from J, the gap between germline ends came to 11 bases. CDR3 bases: TGTGCCAGCAGTCCCGGGACATACTACAATGAGCAGTTCTTC. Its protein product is CASSPGTYYNEQFF.

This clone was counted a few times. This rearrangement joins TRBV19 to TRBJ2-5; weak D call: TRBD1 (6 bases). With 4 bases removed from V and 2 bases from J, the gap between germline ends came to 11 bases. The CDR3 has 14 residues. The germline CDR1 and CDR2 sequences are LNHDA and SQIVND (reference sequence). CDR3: CASSTPDSQETQYF. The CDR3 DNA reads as TGTGCCAGTAGTACCCCGGACAGTCAAGAGACCCAGTACTTC.

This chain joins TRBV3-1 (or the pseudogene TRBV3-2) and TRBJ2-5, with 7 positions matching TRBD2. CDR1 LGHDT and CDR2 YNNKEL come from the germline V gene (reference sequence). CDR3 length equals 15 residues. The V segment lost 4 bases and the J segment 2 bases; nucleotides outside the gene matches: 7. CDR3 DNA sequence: TGTGCCAGCAGCCCCTCGACTAGCCCTCAAGAGACCCAGTACTTC. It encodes CASSPSTSPQETQYF.

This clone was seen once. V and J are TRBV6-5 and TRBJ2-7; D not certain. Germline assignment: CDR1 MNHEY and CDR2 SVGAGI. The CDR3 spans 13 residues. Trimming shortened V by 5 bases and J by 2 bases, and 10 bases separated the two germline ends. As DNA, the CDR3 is TGTGCCAGCAGTCGCGAGGTGGCCTACGAGCAGTACTTC. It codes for CASSREVAYEQYF.

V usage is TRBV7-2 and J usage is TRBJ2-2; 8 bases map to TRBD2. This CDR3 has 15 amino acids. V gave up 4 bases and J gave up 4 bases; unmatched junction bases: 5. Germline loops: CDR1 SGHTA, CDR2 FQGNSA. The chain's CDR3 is CASSSLLAVTGELFF. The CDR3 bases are TGTGCCAGCAGCTCTCTACTAGCGGTCACCGGGGAGCTGTTTTTT.

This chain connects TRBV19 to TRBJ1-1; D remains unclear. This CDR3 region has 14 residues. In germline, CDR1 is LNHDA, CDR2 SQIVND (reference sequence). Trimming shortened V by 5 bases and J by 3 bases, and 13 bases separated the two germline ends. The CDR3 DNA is TGTGCCAGTAGTTGGACCCACGGGGACACTGAAGCTTTCTTT. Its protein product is CASSWTHGDTEAFF.

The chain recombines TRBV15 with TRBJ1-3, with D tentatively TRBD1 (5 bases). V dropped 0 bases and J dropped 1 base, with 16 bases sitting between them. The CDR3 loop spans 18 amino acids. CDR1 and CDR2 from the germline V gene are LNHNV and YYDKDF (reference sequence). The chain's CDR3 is CATSRDRQPNLSGNTIYF. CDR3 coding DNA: TGTGCCACCAGCAGAGATAGACAGCCAAACCTATCTGGAAACACCATATATTTT.

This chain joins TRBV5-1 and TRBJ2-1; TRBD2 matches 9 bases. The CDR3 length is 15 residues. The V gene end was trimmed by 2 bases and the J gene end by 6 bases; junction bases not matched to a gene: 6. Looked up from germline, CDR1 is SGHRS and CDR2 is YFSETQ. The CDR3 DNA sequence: TGCGCCAGCAGCTTAAAGGCGGGAGGGTCCAATGAGCAGTTCTTC. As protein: CASSLKAGGSNEQFF.

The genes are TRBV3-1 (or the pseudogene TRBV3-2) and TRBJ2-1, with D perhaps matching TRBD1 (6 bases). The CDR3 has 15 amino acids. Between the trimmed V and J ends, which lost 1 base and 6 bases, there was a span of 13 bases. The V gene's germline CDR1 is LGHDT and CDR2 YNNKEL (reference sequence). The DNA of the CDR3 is TGTGCCAGCAGCCAAGCTCCAGGGGCGGGCAATGAGCAGTTCTTC. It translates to CASSQAPGAGNEQFF.

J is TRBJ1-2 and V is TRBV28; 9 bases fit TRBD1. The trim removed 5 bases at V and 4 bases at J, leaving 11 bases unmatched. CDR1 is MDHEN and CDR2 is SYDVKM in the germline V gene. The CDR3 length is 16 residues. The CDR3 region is CASSQSPGQGRYGYTF. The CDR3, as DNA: TGTGCCAGCAGTCAATCCCCGGGACAGGGCCGCTATGGCTACACCTTC.

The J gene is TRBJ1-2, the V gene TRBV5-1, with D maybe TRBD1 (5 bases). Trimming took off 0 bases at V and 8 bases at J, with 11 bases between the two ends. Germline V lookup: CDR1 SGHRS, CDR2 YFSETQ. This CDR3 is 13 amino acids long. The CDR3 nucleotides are TGCGCCAGCAGCTTGGAAGGACACCGAGGCTACACCTTC. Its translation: CASSLEGHRGYTF. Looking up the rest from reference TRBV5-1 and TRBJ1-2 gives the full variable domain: KAGVTQTPRYLIKTRGQQVTLSCSPISGHRSVSWYQQTPGQGLQFLFEYFSETQRNKGNFPGRFSGRQFSNSRSEMNVSTLELGDSALYLCASSLEGHRGYTFGSGTRLTVV.

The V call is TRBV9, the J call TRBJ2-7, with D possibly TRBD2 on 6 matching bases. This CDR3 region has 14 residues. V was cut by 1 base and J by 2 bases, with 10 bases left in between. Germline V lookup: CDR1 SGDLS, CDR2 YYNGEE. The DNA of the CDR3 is TGTGCCAGCAGCGTACTCCCGGGGGCCTACGAGCAGTACTTC. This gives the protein CASSVLPGAYEQYF. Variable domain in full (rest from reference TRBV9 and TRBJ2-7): DSGVTQTPKHLITATGQRVTLRCSPRSGDLSVYWYQQSLDQGLQFLIQYYNGEERAKGNILERFSAQQFPDLHSELNLSSLELGDSALYFCASSVLPGAYEQYFGPGTRLTVT.

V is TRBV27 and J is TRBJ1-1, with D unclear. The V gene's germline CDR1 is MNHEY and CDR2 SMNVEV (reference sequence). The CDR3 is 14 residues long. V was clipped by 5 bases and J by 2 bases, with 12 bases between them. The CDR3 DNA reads TGTGCCAGCAGTACCCTTCGGGTTAACACTGAAGCTTTCTTT. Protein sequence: CASSTLRVNTEAFF.

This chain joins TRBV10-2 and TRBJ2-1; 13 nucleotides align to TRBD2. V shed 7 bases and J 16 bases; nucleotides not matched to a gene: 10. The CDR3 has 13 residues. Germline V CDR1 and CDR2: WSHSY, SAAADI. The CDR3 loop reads CASTPQLAGGRFF. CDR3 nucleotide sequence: TGCGCCAGCACCCCCCAACTAGCGGGAGGGCGATTCTTC.

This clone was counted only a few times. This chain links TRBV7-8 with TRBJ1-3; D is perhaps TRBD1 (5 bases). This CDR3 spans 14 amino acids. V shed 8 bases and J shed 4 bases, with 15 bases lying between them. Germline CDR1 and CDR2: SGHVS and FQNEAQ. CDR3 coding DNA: TGTGCCAGCCGGCCGGGGGGTTCGGGAAACACCATATATTTT. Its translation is CASRPGGSGNTIYF.

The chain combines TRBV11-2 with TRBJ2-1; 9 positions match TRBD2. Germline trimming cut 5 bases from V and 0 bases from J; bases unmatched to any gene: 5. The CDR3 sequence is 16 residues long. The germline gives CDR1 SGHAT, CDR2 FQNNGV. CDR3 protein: CASSRLSGSSYNEQFF. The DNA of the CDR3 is TGTGCCAGCAGCCGCCTTAGCGGGAGCTCCTACAATGAGCAGTTCTTC.

In DNA, the CDR3 is TGTGCCAGCAGACGGGACAGCGCCCCTGAGACCCAGTACTTC. Translation: CASRRDSAPETQYF. The chain joins TRBV5-4 to TRBJ2-5; TRBD1 matches 7 bases. Germline trimming cut 5 bases from V and 5 bases from J; bases unmatched to any gene: 9. Per germline, CDR1 SGHNT and CDR2 YYREEE (reference sequence). The length of the CDR3 is 14 residues. The whole variable domain, remainder taken from reference TRBV5-4 and TRBJ2-5, is ETGVTQSPTHLIKTRGQQVTLRCSSQSGHNTVSWYQQALGQGPQFIFQYYREEENGRGNFPPRFSGLQFPNYSSELNVNALELDDSALYLCASRRDSAPETQYFGPGTRLLVL.

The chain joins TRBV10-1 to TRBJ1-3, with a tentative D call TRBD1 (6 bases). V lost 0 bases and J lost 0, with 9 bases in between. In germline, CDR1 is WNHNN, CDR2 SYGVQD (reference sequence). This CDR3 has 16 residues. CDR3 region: CASSESGDISGNTIYF. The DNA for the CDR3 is TGCGCCAGCAGTGAGTCTGGGGACATCTCTGGAAACACCATATATTTT.

The CDR3 nucleotides are TGTGCCAGCAGCCAAACTGGCGGGGGGTCCCAAGAGACCCAGTACTTC. This encodes CASSQTGGGSQETQYF. The chain links TRBV3-1 (or the pseudogene TRBV3-2) to TRBJ2-5; 8 bases fit TRBD2. The ends lost 2 bases at V and 1 base at J; junction bases unmatched: 6. CDR3 length: 16 residues. Germline V gives CDR1 LGHDT, CDR2 YNNKEL (reference sequence).